The clone carrying this TCR beta chain appeared once. Distinct nucleotide sequences in the sample also encode this CDR3. Profiled with immunoSEQ multiplex PCR; TCRdb holds only in-frame clones, not every one. Of 250,000 to 300,000 clones in the sample, roughly 77% are singletons; the top ten hold about 3.5%. The CDR3 sequence is 12 residues long. Unmatched junction bases numbered 2, after V lost 3 bases and J lost 8 bases. These data come from a study of blood T cell repertoires in COVID-19. V usage is TRBV12-3 or TRBV12-4 and J usage is TRBJ1-2; 8 bases are a match to TRBD1. This TCR was recovered from a woman aged 80 or over with acute or convalescent COVID-19. Sequenced input: peripheral blood. The CDR3 sequence is CASSLDRVGYTF. The CDR3 DNA is TGTGCCAGCAGTTTGGACAGGGTAGGCTACACCTTC.